This TCR beta chain was retrieved from a study of T-cell reconstitution after alpha-beta-depleted transplantation in children. The CDR3 totals 14 residues. Germline V gives CDR1 DFQATT, CDR2 SNEGSKA (reference sequence). V shed 0 bases and J shed 7 bases, with 16 bases lying between them. This clonotype was picked up a small number of times. Antigen unknown. Preparation of the TCRbeta library involved a method that used unique molecular identifiers. Using its own MiXCR run on the PCR reads, TCRdb lists one record per CDR3 protein. The table records about 200,000 distinct CDR3 sequences, roughly 6.3% of them present only once. Findings and caveats of the study: Some patients owed their high day-60 TCRbeta diversity to surviving recipient T cells and thymic progenitors. T-cell counts and diversity at one year following transplant were attributed mainly to newly produced T cells. Reportedly, roughly two months post-transplant, alpha-beta T cells arose from several hundred expanded graft clones.

This chain connects TRBV20-1 to TRBJ2-7; D might be TRBD2 (7 bases). This clonotype was obtained from a girl under three years old with combined immunodeficiency, due to receive a stem cell transplant. This sample comprised PBMCs, obtained before TCRalphabeta/CD19-depleted stem cell transplant. As DNA, the CDR3 is TGCAGTGCTAGAGATCTGGGGGGGGGCGGAGAGCAGTACTTC. Translation: CSARDLGGGGEQYF.